Following are 21 T cell receptor beta chains from one sample sequenced in a study of blood T cells in healthy people across ages. Primed by a sample-barcoded 5' primer and a J-beta primer mix, a second PCR proceeded for 7 to 11 cycles. A single record per CDR3 protein comes from TCRdb applying MiXCR to the 5' RACE reads. The sample yields around 600,000 distinct CDR3 sequences, roughly 48% seen once. Sequenced: blood. The receptors here all came from a man older than 75 in good health.

The chain is built from TRBV2 and TRBJ2-5; 7 bases agree with TRBD1. The V segment lost 6 bases and the J segment 4 bases; nucleotides outside the gene matches: 11. The CDR3 contains 15 residues. Germline CDR1 reads SNHLY; CDR2 reads FYNNEI. DNA for the CDR3: TGTGCCAGCAGGAACGACAGGGCGGTTGCAGAGACCCAGTACTTC. Encoded protein: CASRNDRAVAETQYF.

To note about this clonotype: This sequence may be a read error, since a much larger clone differs from it by one base. The chain recombines TRBV27 with TRBJ2-1; perhaps TRBD2 as D (6 bases). V was pared by 8 bases and J by 4 bases, with 12 bases between. Germline CDR1 reads MNHEY; CDR2 reads SMNVEV (reference sequence). The CDR3 totals 13 residues. The CDR3 DNA reads as TGTGCCAGCGGAAATAGCGGTTACAATGAGCAGTTCTTC. Translating it yields CASGNSGYNEQFF.

V usage is TRBV6-5 and J usage is TRBJ1-4; perhaps TRBD1 as D (5 bases). Per the germline V gene, CDR1 is MNHEY and CDR2 is SVGAGI. The CDR3 loop spans 12 amino acids. Trimming removed 8 bases from V and 10 bases from J, with 14 bases in between. CDR3 sequence: CASSLWGGKLFF. The DNA of the CDR3 is TGTGCCAGCTCCCTTTGGGGGGGAAAACTGTTTTTT.

This clonotype was seen more than once but under ten times. CDR3 region: CASGNNEQFF. CDR3 DNA sequence: TGTGCCAGCGGAAACAATGAGCAGTTCTTC. This chain uses TRBV3-1 with TRBJ2-1; no clear D. The CDR3 length is 10 residues. Germline V gene sequence: CDR1 LGHDT, CDR2 YNNKEL (reference sequence). The germline V and J ends were trimmed by 8 bases and 5 bases, with 4 bases remaining between them.

The table lists this clonotype with a few counts. The rearrangement links TRBV29-1 to TRBJ2-3; the D is unclear. Trimming removed 7 bases at V and 1 base at J, with 9 bases between. The CDR3 runs to 12 residues. The germline gives CDR1 SQVTM, CDR2 ANQGSEA. The CDR3 sequence is CSADPGTDTQYF. The DNA of the CDR3 is TGCAGCGCCGATCCGGGCACAGATACGCAGTATTTT.

A few counts support this clonotype. The chain employs TRBV7-9 and TRBJ1-2; D uncertain. Trimming pared 3 bases from V and 4 bases from J, leaving 12 bases between. CDR3 length: 14 residues. The V gene's germline CDR1 is SEHNR and CDR2 FQNEAQ (reference sequence). The CDR3 coding sequence is TGTGCCAGCAGCTTGGAGAGGCCCCCCTATGGCTACACCTTC. This sequence encodes CASSLERPPYGYTF.

This clonotype occurred once. The chain joins TRBV7-8 to TRBJ2-2; TRBD1 agrees at 10 bases. V dropped 5 bases and J dropped 3; count of bases not matched to a gene: 6. The CDR3 covers 16 residues. Germline V gene lookup returns CDR1 SGHVS and CDR2 FQNEAQ. The CDR3 spells CASSTGTGVDTGELFF. CDR3 sequence (DNA): TGTGCCAGCAGCACCGGGACAGGGGTCGACACCGGGGAGCTGTTTTTT. The variable domain in full, with the rest retrieved from reference TRBV7-8 and TRBJ2-2, is GAGVSQSPRYKVAKRGQDVALRCDPISGHVSLFWYQQALGQGPEFLTYFQNEAQLDKSGLPSDRFFAERPEGSVSTLKIQRTQQEDSAVYLCASSTGTGVDTGELFFGEGSRLTVL.

This clonotype has only a few counts. The rearrangement joins TRBV4-2 to TRBJ1-6, with a weak D call TRBD1 (5 bases). This CDR3 has 15 amino acids. In germline, CDR1 is LGHNA, CDR2 YNFKEQ. V was shortened by 1 base and J by 5 bases, with 9 bases between the two germline ends. The CDR3 DNA is TGTGCCAGCAGCCAAGGGGGGATCAATAATTCACCCCTCCACTTT. Translated, it gives CASSQGGINNSPLHF.

The V call is TRBV7-2, the J call TRBJ2-1; a possible D gene is TRBD2 (7 bases). V was cut by 5 bases and J by 7 bases, with 15 bases left in between. The CDR3 sequence is 14 residues long. The germline CDR1 and CDR2 sequences are SGHTA and FQGNSA. The chain's CDR3 is CASSPAGAWNEQFF. Here the CDR3 DNA reads TGTGCCAGCAGCCCTGCGGGGGCTTGGAATGAGCAGTTCTTC.

This clonotype was counted between two and nine times. This chain connects TRBV7-3 to TRBJ1-1; possibly TRBD1 for D (6 bases). V lost 4 bases and J lost 3, with 15 bases in between. CDR3 length: 15 residues. The germline CDR1 and CDR2 sequences are SGHTA and FQGTGA. This chain's CDR3 is CASSSRVGGYTEAFF. The DNA for the CDR3 is TGTGCCAGCAGCTCCCGGGTAGGGGGGTACACTGAAGCTTTCTTT.

This sequence joins TRBV21-1 and TRBJ2-3; the D call of TRBD2 is as the table states it, not checked on the DNA. TRBV21-1 is a pseudogene locus. This CDR3 spans 13 amino acids. The CDR3 sequence is CASSKGARHTQYF. The CDR3 DNA is TGTGCCAGCAGCAAAGGGGCCCGGCATACGCAGTATTTT.

The chain joins TRBV2 to TRBJ2-1; the D gene is possibly TRBD1 (5 bases). The length of the CDR3 is 17 residues. CDR1 SNHLY and CDR2 FYNNEI come from the germline V gene. The V gene lost 6 bases and the J gene lost 0 bases, with 18 bases spanning the gap. The chain's CDR3 is CASSPRHRSSSYNEQFF. DNA for the CDR3: TGTGCCAGCAGCCCCCGTCACAGGTCCAGCTCCTACAATGAGCAGTTCTTC.

The chain carries TRBV6-4 and TRBJ2-3; D may be TRBD1 or TRBD2 (5 bases each). CDR1 and CDR2 from the germline V gene are MRHNA and SNTAGT. CDR3 length equals 14 residues. Trimming removed 9 bases at V and 0 bases at J, with 13 bases between. The CDR3 bases are TGTGCCAGTAGCCGGGGACCTAGCACAGATACGCAGTATTTT. It codes for CASSRGPSTDTQYF.

V gene TRBV7-6 combines with J gene TRBJ1-6; possibly TRBD1 for D (5 bases). The CDR3 spans 13 residues. The germline gives CDR1 SGHVS, CDR2 FNYEAQ. Trimming removed 3 bases from V and 10 bases from J, with 10 bases in between. The CDR3: CASSLTDRSPLHF. Here the CDR3 DNA reads TGTGCCAGCAGCTTGACAGATCGGTCACCCCTCCACTTT.

This clonotype was counted a single time. The rearrangement links TRBV4-2 to TRBJ2-3; 7 positions match TRBD2. Germline V lookup: CDR1 LGHNA, CDR2 YNFKEQ. This CDR3 has 17 residues. V shed 1 base and J 5 bases; nucleotides not matched to a gene: 12. In DNA, the CDR3 is TGTGCCAGCAGCCAAGTGACTAGCAGTTGGGAGGGAGATACGCAGTATTTT. This encodes CASSQVTSSWEGDTQYF.

V is TRBV7-9 and J is TRBJ1-2; no clear D. The CDR3 runs to 16 residues. Trimming removed 5 bases at V and 4 bases at J, with 20 bases between. CDR1 SEHNR and CDR2 FQNEAQ come from the germline V gene (reference sequence). The CDR3 DNA is TGTGCCAGCAGCCTCTCCGATGCGAGGCTCGGCTATGGCTACACCTTC. This gives the protein CASSLSDARLGYGYTF.

This chain uses TRBV7-9 with TRBJ1-1, with 8 bases aligning to TRBD1. After removal of 11 bases from V and 10 bases from J, the junction contained 12 bases not matched to a gene. The CDR3 totals 12 residues. From germline, CDR1 is SEHNR and CDR2 FQNEAQ (reference sequence). In nucleotides, the CDR3 is TGTGCCGTACCAGGGCAGGGGGCCGGAGCTTTCTTT. Amino acids: CAVPGQGAGAFF.

This chain joins TRBV5-6 and TRBJ2-1; D remains ambiguous. V gave up 0 bases and J gave up 3 bases, with 13 bases separating them. Germline CDR1 and CDR2: SGHDT and YYEEEE. The CDR3 consists of 16 residues. The CDR3 region has the DNA TGTGCCAGCAGCTTGGCCGGGCCAACCTACTACAATGAGCAGTTCTTC. Translation gives CASSLAGPTYYNEQFF.

V gene TRBV4-3 combines with J gene TRBJ1-2, with TRBD1 as a possible D gene (6 bases). Germline loops: CDR1 LGHNA, CDR2 YSLEER. The CDR3 extends over 15 amino acids. V gave up 0 bases and J gave up 5 bases, with 13 bases separating them. The CDR3 DNA follows: TGCGCCAGCAGCCAAGATAGGACAGCGTTTTATGGCTACACCTTC. Protein sequence: CASSQDRTAFYGYTF.

V is TRBV20-1 and J is TRBJ2-1; TRBD2 matches 12 bases. Germline V lookup: CDR1 DFQATT, CDR2 SNEGSKA (reference sequence). V shed 6 bases, J shed 10 bases, and the junction held 10 bases outside the gene matches. This CDR3 comprises 14 residues. Written as DNA, the CDR3 is TGCAGTGCAATCCGGACTAGCGGGATCGAGGAGCAGTTCTTC. It yields the protein CSAIRTSGIEEQFF.

This clonotype has only a few counts. The chain has TRBV27 and TRBJ2-7; 7 bases match TRBD1. The V gene's germline CDR1 is MNHEY and CDR2 SMNVEV (reference sequence). This CDR3 comprises 14 residues. V was pared by 6 bases and J by 5 bases, with 10 bases of the junction left unmatched. CDR3 residues: CASSLTGQLNEQYF. Written as DNA, the CDR3 is TGTGCCAGCAGCCTAACGGGACAGCTTAACGAGCAGTACTTC.